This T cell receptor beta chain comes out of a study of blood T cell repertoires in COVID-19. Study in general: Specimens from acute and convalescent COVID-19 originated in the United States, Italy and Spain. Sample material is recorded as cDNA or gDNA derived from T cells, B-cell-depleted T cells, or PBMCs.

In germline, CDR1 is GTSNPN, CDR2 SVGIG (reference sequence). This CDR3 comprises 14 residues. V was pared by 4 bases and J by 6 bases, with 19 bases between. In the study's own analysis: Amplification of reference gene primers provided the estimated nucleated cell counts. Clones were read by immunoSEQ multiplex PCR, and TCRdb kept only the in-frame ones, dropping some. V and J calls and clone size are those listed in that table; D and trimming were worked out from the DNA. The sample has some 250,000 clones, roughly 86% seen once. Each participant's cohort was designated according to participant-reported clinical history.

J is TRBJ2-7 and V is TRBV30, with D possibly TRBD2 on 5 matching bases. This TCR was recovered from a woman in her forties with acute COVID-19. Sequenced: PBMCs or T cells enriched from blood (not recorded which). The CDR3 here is CAWTPPDSLTEQYF. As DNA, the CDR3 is TGTGCCTGGACGCCCCCGGACTCCTTAACCGAGCAGTACTTC.